Sequencing of this T cell receptor (beta chain) was carried out in a study of blood T cells in healthy people across ages. It was ten milliliters of peripheral blood that were drawn from each donor. With regard to this clonotype: The junction and the germline gene differ at one end; a read error may be behind it.

With a J-beta primer mix and a sample-barcoded 5' primer, a second PCR ran roughly 6 to 11 cycles. Each CDR3 protein gets one entry after TCRdb re-called the 5' RACE reads with MiXCR. Here the sample spans 1.5 million to 1.8 million distinct CDR3 sequences, roughly 43% being singletons. The sample taken for sequencing was blood. This clonotype was obtained from a woman aged 18 to 35 in good health.

As DNA, the CDR3 is TGTGCCAGCAACGACAGAAGGAGGGCAGATGCGCAGTATTTT. Translating it yields CASNDRRRADAQYF. V gene TRBV12-3 or TRBV12-4 combines with J gene TRBJ2-3; D may be TRBD2 (6 bases). This CDR3 has 14 amino acids.